The 14 T cell receptor beta chains in this list originate from one sample, sequenced in a study of T cells in Graves' hyperthyroidism and ophthalmopathy. Amplification yielded TCR beta CDR3 regions, with RNA transcripts as the source. HTBI primers drove first-round RT-PCR of the TCR CDR3. TCRdb recomputed calls from the multiplex PCR reads with MiXCR, one row per CDR3 protein. The sample has approximately 400,000 distinct CDR3 sequences; around an eighth are singletons. Source material: blood. These receptors all stem from a man in his thirties or forties with Graves' hyperthyroidism that later progressed to Graves' ophthalmopathy.

This clonotype was seen ten or more times. The chain uses TRBV6-2 or TRBV6-3 and TRBJ1-5; D ambiguous. The CDR3 runs to 12 residues. CDR1 and CDR2 (germline): MNHEY, SVGEGT. The ends were cut back, 4 bases at V and 5 bases at J, with 6 bases in the middle. Written as DNA, the CDR3 is TGTGCCAGCAGTTCGGGGTATCAGCCCCAGCATTTT. It translates to CASSSGYQPQHF.

There are a few counts of this clonotype. The chain carries TRBV19 and TRBJ2-2; tentative D call: TRBD1 (5 bases). The germline V and J ends were trimmed by 2 bases and 2 bases, with 18 bases remaining between them. Per germline, CDR1 LNHDA and CDR2 SQIVND (reference sequence). The CDR3 is made up of 18 amino acids. The CDR3 bases are TGTGCCAGTAGTATAACAATTCGTGGCAGGACAAACACCGGGGAGCTGTTTTTT. It yields the protein CASSITIRGRTNTGELFF.

The genes are TRBV6-5 and TRBJ2-3, with 11 positions matching TRBD2. After removal of 0 bases from V and 7 bases from J, the junction contained 9 bases not matched to a gene. CDR1 MNHEY and CDR2 SVGAGI come from the germline V gene. There are 17 residues in the CDR3. CDR3 loop: CASSYSRGSGGAHTQYF. The CDR3, as DNA: TGTGCCAGCAGTTACTCGCGTGGTAGCGGGGGGGCCCATACGCAGTATTTT.

This clonotype was detected ten times or more. V is TRBV28 and J is TRBJ2-1; D is unclear. Germline V gene sequence: CDR1 MDHEN, CDR2 SYDVKM. The CDR3 covers 16 residues. V gave up 1 base and J gave up 2 bases, with 12 bases separating them. The CDR3 DNA reads TGTGCCAGCAGTTTATTGGGCGGATCGGCCTACAATGAGCAGTTCTTC. It translates to CASSLLGGSAYNEQFF.

This clonotype was detected many times. This rearrangement joins TRBV27 to TRBJ1-5; no clear D gene. The V gene lost 5 bases and the J gene lost 6 bases, with 11 bases spanning the gap. Germline CDR1 is MNHEY and CDR2 is SMNVEV (reference sequence). The CDR3 consists of 13 residues. The CDR3 DNA reads TGTGCCAGCAGTAAACGTGTAACTCAGCCCCAGCATTTT. It is translated as CASSKRVTQPQHF.

This clonotype was recorded at least ten times. This chain's CDR3 is CASTPGQNTDTQYF. In DNA form, the CDR3 reads TGTGCCAGCACTCCGGGACAGAACACAGATACGCAGTATTTT. The rearrangement joins TRBV2 to TRBJ2-3; 7 nucleotides match TRBD1. Trimming removed 7 bases from V and 2 bases from J; junction bases left unmatched: 6. This CDR3 region has 14 residues. Germline values: CDR1 SNHLY, CDR2 FYNNEI.

The chain carries TRBV25-1 and TRBJ1-2; TRBD1 aligns across 9 bases. The V and J ends lost 8 bases and 4 bases, in that order; junction bases with no gene match: 14. Germline V gives CDR1 MGHDK, CDR2 SYGVNS. This CDR3 is 16 amino acids long. This CDR3 is CASPQGRDRVVYGYTF. In DNA, the CDR3 is TGTGCCAGCCCCCAAGGGAGGGACAGGGTCGTCTATGGCTACACCTTC.

This clonotype was found many times. The chain carries TRBV7-9 and TRBJ2-1; the D gene could be TRBD1 or TRBD2 (5 bases each). The CDR3 contains 11 residues. The V end lost 11 bases, the J end lost 2 bases, and 7 bases lay between the germline ends. Germline lookup yields CDR1 SEHNR and CDR2 FQNEAQ (reference sequence). The CDR3 here is CASGPYNEQFF. The CDR3 DNA follows: TGTGCCTCGGGGCCCTACAATGAGCAGTTCTTC.

This clonotype showed up just a few times. The chain links TRBV16 to TRBJ1-1; D remains unclear. The germline gives CDR1 KGHSY, CDR2 FQNENV. The CDR3 has 11 residues. V lost 0 bases to trimming and J lost 7 bases, with 3 bases between them. CDR3 coding DNA: TGTGCCAGCAGCCAATCGAGTGAAGCTTTCTTT. This translates into CASSQSSEAFF.

In this sample, this clonotype turned up many times. V usage is TRBV5-1 and J usage is TRBJ1-2, with TRBD1 identical over 12 bases. The germline gives CDR1 SGHRS, CDR2 YFSETQ. V shed 4 bases and J 6 bases; nucleotides not matched to a gene: 4. This CDR3 is 14 amino acids long. The CDR3 reads CASSRDRGQDGYTF. CDR3 nucleotides: TGCGCCAGCAGCAGGGACAGGGGGCAGGATGGCTACACCTTC.

This clonotype has ten or more counts. This chain joins TRBV11-2 and TRBJ2-5; TRBD1 aligns across 12 bases. Germline V gives CDR1 SGHAT, CDR2 FQNNGV. With 5 bases clipped from V and 4 bases from J, the junction kept 5 bases outside the gene matches. The CDR3 loop spans 15 amino acids. The CDR3 sequence is CASSRSGQGAETQYF. The CDR3 coding sequence is TGTGCCAGCAGCCGGTCGGGACAGGGGGCAGAGACCCAGTACTTC.

This clonotype was seen only a few times. The rearrangement links TRBV19 to TRBJ1-2; perhaps TRBD1 as D (6 bases). V dropped 6 bases and J dropped 3 bases, with 11 bases sitting between them. The germline V gene encodes CDR1 LNHDA and CDR2 SQIVND (reference sequence). This CDR3 is 13 amino acids long. The chain's CDR3 is CASSLDSHYGYTF. The CDR3 bases are TGTGCCAGTAGCCTGGACAGTCACTATGGCTACACCTTC.

This chain connects TRBV4-1 to TRBJ1-2; 7 nucleotides align to TRBD1. V lost 3 bases, J lost 5 bases, and 9 bases stayed unmatched. The CDR3 runs 15 residues. Germline-derived CDR1 and CDR2 are MGHRA and YSYEKL. This CDR3 reads CASSQKWDSPYGYTF. For the CDR3, the DNA is TGCGCCAGCAGCCAGAAATGGGACAGCCCTTATGGCTACACCTTC.

This clonotype was seen only a few times. V is TRBV15 and J is TRBJ1-4, with TRBD1 matching 7 bases. Trimming removed 3 bases from V and 8 bases from J; junction bases left unmatched: 6. The CDR3 is 14 residues long. CDR1 and CDR2 (germline): LNHNV, YYDKDF (reference sequence). CDR3 loop: CATSRRQGGEKLFF. The CDR3 nucleotides read TGTGCCACCAGCAGGCGACAGGGCGGCGAAAAACTGTTTTTT.